The clone carrying this T cell receptor (beta chain) has more than one count but fewer than ten. Its antigen is currently unknown. This sample stems from a study of T-cell memory formation after mild COVID-19. A single record per CDR3 protein comes from TCRdb applying MiXCR to the 5' RACE reads. The sample lists 580,000 or so distinct CDR3 sequences, around 15% occurring once. Points from the study as a whole: The SARS-CoV-2 specificity of second-wave clones reaching peak at day 37 remained unverified.

Trimming removed 5 bases from V and 5 bases from J, with 12 bases in between. The CDR3 sequence is 13 residues long. CDR1 and CDR2 (germline): LGHDT, YNNKEL (reference sequence). Input material: PBMCs or a T cell subset sorted from them (not recorded which). This receptor was identified in an adult woman who had mild COVID-19 (a few samples of this study predate the infection). Cell type and time point are not known. The rearrangement joins TRBV3-1 to TRBJ1-1; no firm D call. The CDR3, as DNA: TGTGCCAGCAGCTCTAGGGAGGGAACTGAAGCTTTCTTT. Its protein product is CASSSREGTEAFF.